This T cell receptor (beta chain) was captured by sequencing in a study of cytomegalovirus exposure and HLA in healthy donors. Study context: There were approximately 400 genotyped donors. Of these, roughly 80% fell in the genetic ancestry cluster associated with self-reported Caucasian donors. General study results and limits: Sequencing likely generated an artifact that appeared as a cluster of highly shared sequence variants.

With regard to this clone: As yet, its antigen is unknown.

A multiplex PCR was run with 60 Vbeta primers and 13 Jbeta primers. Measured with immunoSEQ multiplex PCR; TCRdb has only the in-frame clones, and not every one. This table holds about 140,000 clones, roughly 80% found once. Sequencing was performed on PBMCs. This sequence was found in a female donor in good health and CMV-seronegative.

CDR3 region: CASSLAAMNTGELFF. As DNA, the CDR3 is TGTGCCAGCAGCTTAGCGGCCATGAACACCGGGGAGCTGTTTTTT. The rearrangement links TRBV7-8 to TRBJ2-2, with unresolved D. The CDR3 contains 15 residues. Per the germline V gene, CDR1 is SGHVS and CDR2 is FQNEAQ. Trimming took 0 bases from V and 1 from J, leaving 6 bases between them.